Each of the 5 T cell receptor beta chains below was sequenced from the same sample in a study of vaccination effects on CD4 cells after COVID-19. TCRdb's table, derived via immunoSEQ multiplex PCR, lists solely in-frame clones and lacks some. The table has about 45,000 clones, 72% seen once. The authors isolated CD4+ T cells after 10 days of culture. Two-dose vaccination with either BNT162b2 or mRNA-1273 was given to the participants. Their cognate antigens are unknown. Sequences were derived from CD4+ T cells from PBMCs cultured without peptide, sampled after COVID-19 vaccination. The receptors derive from a human donor who received a COVID-19 vaccine.

This clone was counted only a few times. The V gene is TRBV5-4, the J gene TRBJ2-6, with no clear D. CDR1 is SGHNT and CDR2 is YYREEE in the germline V gene (reference sequence). Trimming took off 0 bases at V and 1 base at J, with 5 bases between the two ends. This CDR3 region has 15 residues. The CDR3 sequence: CASSLGQSGANVLTF. The DNA of the CDR3 is TGTGCCAGCAGCTTGGGACAATCTGGGGCCAACGTCCTGACTTTC.

The chain couples TRBV6-5 to TRBJ2-7; 10 bases fit TRBD2. The CDR3 runs to 15 residues. The germline CDR1 and CDR2 sequences are MNHEY and SVGAGI. The V and J ends lost 3 bases and 6 bases, in that order; junction bases with no gene match: 8. The CDR3 sequence: CASSYISSGGGEQYF. CDR3 DNA: TGTGCCAGCAGTTATATTTCTAGCGGGGGAGGCGAGCAGTACTTC.

CDR3 sequence (DNA): TGTGCCAGCAGGAAGGGTGGGGAGACCCAGTACTTC. Protein: CASRKGGETQYF. The V and J genes are TRBV27 and TRBJ2-5; unclear D gene. Germline V gives CDR1 MNHEY, CDR2 SMNVEV (reference sequence). This CDR3 has 12 amino acids. V shed 6 bases and J shed 5 bases, with 10 bases lying between them.

In its sample, this clone was seen a few times. This rearrangement joins TRBV5-8 to TRBJ2-5; D is uncertain. V shed 1 base and J shed 1 base, with 8 bases lying between them. The germline V gene encodes CDR1 SGHTS and CDR2 YDEGEE. The CDR3 extends over 14 amino acids. In nucleotides, the CDR3 is TGTGCCAGCAGCTTGTCGTCCTCCCAAGAGACCCAGTACTTC. This codes for CASSLSSSQETQYF.

J is TRBJ1-5 and V is TRBV18, with D possibly matching TRBD1 (5 bases). The CDR3 has 14 amino acids. Germline CDR1 KGHSH, CDR2 LQKENI. The V and J ends lost 0 bases and 5 bases respectively, with 8 bases between them. The CDR3 nucleotides read TGTGCCAGCTCACCACCCCAGGGTCATCAGCCCCAGCATTTT. It specifies CASSPPQGHQPQHF.